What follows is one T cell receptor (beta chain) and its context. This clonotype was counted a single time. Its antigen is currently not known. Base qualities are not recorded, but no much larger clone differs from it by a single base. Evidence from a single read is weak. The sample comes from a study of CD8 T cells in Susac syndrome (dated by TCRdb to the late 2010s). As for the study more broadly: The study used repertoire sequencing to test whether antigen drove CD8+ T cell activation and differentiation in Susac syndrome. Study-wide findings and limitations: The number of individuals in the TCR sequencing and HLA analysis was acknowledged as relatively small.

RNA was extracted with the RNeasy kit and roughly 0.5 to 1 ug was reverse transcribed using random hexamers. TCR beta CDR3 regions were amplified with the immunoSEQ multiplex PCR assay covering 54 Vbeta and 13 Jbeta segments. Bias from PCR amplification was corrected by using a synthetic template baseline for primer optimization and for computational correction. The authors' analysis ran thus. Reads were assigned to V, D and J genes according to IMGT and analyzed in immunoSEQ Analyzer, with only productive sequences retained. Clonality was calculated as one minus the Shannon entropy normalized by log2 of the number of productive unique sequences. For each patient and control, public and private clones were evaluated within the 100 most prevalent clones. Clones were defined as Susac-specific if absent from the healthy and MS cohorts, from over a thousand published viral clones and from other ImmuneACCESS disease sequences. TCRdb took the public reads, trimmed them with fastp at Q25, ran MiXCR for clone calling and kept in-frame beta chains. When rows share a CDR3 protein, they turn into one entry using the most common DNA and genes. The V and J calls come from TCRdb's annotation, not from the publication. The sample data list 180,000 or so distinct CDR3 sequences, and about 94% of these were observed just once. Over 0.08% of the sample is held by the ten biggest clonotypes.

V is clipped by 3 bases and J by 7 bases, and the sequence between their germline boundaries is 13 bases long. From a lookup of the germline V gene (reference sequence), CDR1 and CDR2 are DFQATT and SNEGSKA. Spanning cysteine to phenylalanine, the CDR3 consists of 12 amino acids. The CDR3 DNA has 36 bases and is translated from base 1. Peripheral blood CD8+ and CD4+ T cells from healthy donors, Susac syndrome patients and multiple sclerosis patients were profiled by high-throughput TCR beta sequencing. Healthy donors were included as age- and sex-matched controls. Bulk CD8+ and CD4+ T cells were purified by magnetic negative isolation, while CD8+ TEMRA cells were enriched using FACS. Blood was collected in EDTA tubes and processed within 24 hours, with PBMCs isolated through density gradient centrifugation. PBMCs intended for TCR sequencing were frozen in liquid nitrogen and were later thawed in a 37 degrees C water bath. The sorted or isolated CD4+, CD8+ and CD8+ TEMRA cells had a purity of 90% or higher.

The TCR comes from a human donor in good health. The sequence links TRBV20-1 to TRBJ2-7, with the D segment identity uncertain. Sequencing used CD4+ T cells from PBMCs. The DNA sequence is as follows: TGCAGTGCTAGGGACCCGAGACGGGAGCAGTACTTC. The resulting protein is CSARDPRREQYF.